This TCR beta chain was found in a study of blood T cell repertoires in COVID-19. Study summary: COVID-19 samples, acute and convalescent, were from the United States, Italy and Spain. Nucleic acid was either cDNA or gDNA, and it came from T cells, B-cell-depleted T cells, or PBMCs.

Per the authors' pipeline: It was from reference gene primer amplification that nucleated cell counts were estimated. Produced via immunoSEQ multiplex PCR; TCRdb's table is partial and in-frame only. That table furnishes V, J and clone size, whereas the DNA furnished D and trimming. The sample includes a few hundred thousand clones, 80% to 90% seen only once; the top ten take around 7.8%. The CDR3 consists of 13 residues. Deletions cut 6 bases from V and 1 base from J, with 9 bases between. Germline V gene lookup returns CDR1 SGHAT and CDR2 FQNNGV. The receptor was derived from a woman aged 50 to 60 who had recovered from COVID-19. V usage is TRBV11-2 and J usage is TRBJ1-2; D gene uncertain. Material for sequencing was peripheral blood. CDR3 sequence reads: CASSGPSNYGYTF. For the CDR3, the DNA is TGTGCCAGCAGTGGGCCGAGTAACTATGGCTACACCTTC.